These 17 T cell receptor beta chains share one sample of origin, sequenced in a study of metastatic and nonmetastatic thyroid tumors (dated by TCRdb to about 2020). Library generation was performed with PCR. Sequencer: Illumina HiSeq 4000. The public sequencing data were trimmed at Q25 with fastp and processed into clonotypes with MiXCR by TCRdb, which kept only in-frame beta chains. In all, the sample holds about 15,000 clones, and about 23% of those were seen once. The top ten hold 8.4% of the sample. No treatment had been received by any patient before thyroid surgery. Sequencing was carried out using tumor tissue. These receptors were collected from a female donor with papillary thyroid cancer or a benign thyroid nodule (not recorded which). Some clones in this sample may be carry-over from other donors' samples.

V and J are TRBV5-1 and TRBJ1-5, with unresolved D. The CDR3 spans 15 residues. Trimming left V 0 bases short and J 7 bases short, with 14 bases between. Germline V lookup: CDR1 SGHRS, CDR2 YFSETQ. The CDR3 protein is CASSLAGEGLQPQHF. As DNA, the CDR3 is TGCGCCAGCAGCTTGGCCGGAGAGGGATTGCAGCCCCAGCATTTT. Full variable domain (outside the CDR3, taken from reference TRBV5-1 and TRBJ1-5): KAGVTQTPRYLIKTRGQQVTLSCSPISGHRSVSWYQQTPGQGLQFLFEYFSETQRNKGNFPGRFSGRQFSNSRSEMNVSTLELGDSALYLCASSLAGEGLQPQHFGDGTRLSIL.

The J gene is TRBJ2-4, the V gene TRBV27; TRBD2 matches 9 bases. The CDR3 loop spans 13 amino acids. With 4 bases clipped from V and 7 bases from J, the junction kept 2 bases outside the gene matches. CDR1 and CDR2 (germline): MNHEY, SMNVEV (reference sequence). The CDR3 loop is CASSSTSGNIQYF. The CDR3 nucleotides are TGTGCCAGCAGTTCCACTAGCGGGAACATTCAGTACTTC.

This sequence joins TRBV20-1 and TRBJ2-3; possibly TRBD1 for D (6 bases). The CDR3 covers 13 residues. The germline V and J ends were trimmed by 6 bases and 0 bases, with 10 bases remaining between them. Per the germline V gene, CDR1 is DFQATT and CDR2 is SNEGSKA (reference sequence). The CDR3 loop is CSAHRASTDTQYF. The DNA of the CDR3 is TGCAGTGCGCACAGGGCTAGCACAGATACGCAGTATTTT.

This clone was seen ten or more times. This sequence joins TRBV27 and TRBJ2-5; a possible D gene is TRBD2 (8 bases). The CDR3 is 15 residues long. Germline assignment: CDR1 MNHEY and CDR2 SMNVEV (reference sequence). Trimming removed 10 bases at V and 5 bases at J, with 23 bases between. The CDR3 nucleotides read TGTGCCACCAAAGGGGGCGGGAGGATGGTGGAGACCCAGTACTTC. It is translated as CATKGGGRMVETQYF.

This clone came up many times. The chain is built from TRBV19 and TRBJ1-4; D is unresolved. The CDR3 sequence is 13 residues long. V was shortened by 2 bases and J by 12 bases, with 13 bases between the two germline ends. The germline V gene encodes CDR1 LNHDA and CDR2 SQIVND (reference sequence). The CDR3 loop is CASSITTQSELFF. DNA for the CDR3: TGTGCCAGTAGTATAACGACCCAAAGCGAACTGTTTTTT.

This clone was counted a few times. The chain combines TRBV2 with TRBJ2-1; no definite D call. The CDR3 is 14 residues long. Trimming stripped 7 bases from V and 2 bases from J, with 12 bases between. Germline CDR1 is SNHLY and CDR2 is FYNNEI. CDR3 amino acids: CASTHEVPYNEQFF. CDR3 bases: TGTGCCAGCACTCACGAGGTGCCCTACAATGAGCAGTTCTTC.

This clone was detected a few times. The J gene is TRBJ2-7, the V gene TRBV6-1, with 8 bases lining up with TRBD2. Germline trimming cut 2 bases from V and 12 bases from J; bases unmatched to any gene: 9. Germline V gene sequence: CDR1 MNHNS, CDR2 SASEGT. CDR3 length equals 13 residues. The CDR3 region has the DNA TGTGCCAGCAGTGAACAGCGGGAGTACGAGAGGTACTTC. Translated, it gives CASSEQREYERYF.

This clone was detected a few times. The chain couples TRBV2 to TRBJ1-1; TRBD1 matches at 9 bases. V was clipped by 7 bases and J by 12 bases; unmatched bases: 9. The CDR3 length is 12 residues. Germline CDR1 SNHLY, CDR2 FYNNEI. This chain's CDR3 is CASTGDRVKPFF. DNA of the CDR3: TGTGCCAGCACGGGGGACAGGGTTAAACCTTTCTTT.

In its sample, this clone ranks as large. The J gene is TRBJ2-3, the V gene TRBV9, with 8 bases aligning to TRBD2. In germline, CDR1 is SGDLS, CDR2 YYNGEE. CDR3 length: 16 residues. The trim removed 0 bases at V and 0 bases at J, leaving 3 bases unmatched. The CDR3, as DNA: TGTGCCAGCAGCGTAGCCGGGGGGGAGAGCACAGATACGCAGTATTTT. It is translated as CASSVAGGESTDTQYF.

V is TRBV7-2 and J is TRBJ1-6, with 10 bases fitting TRBD1. V gave up 8 bases and J gave up 8 bases; unmatched junction bases: 6. CDR3 size: 14 residues. The germline CDR1 and CDR2 sequences are SGHTA and FQGNSA. In DNA form, the CDR3 reads TGTGCCAGCGGTGACAGGGGGCCCGATTCACCCCTCCACTTT. As protein: CASGDRGPDSPLHF.

The J gene is TRBJ2-7, the V gene TRBV20-1; the D gene is possibly TRBD2 (8 bases). This CDR3 has 16 residues. Germline V gene lookup returns CDR1 DFQATT and CDR2 SNEGSKA (reference sequence). CDR3 bases: TGCAGCGTCCTAGCGGGTCCCAGGGGGAGGGGCTACGAGCAGTACTTC. This encodes CSVLAGPRGRGYEQYF.

This clone was seen more than once but under ten times. A read error may account for a junction end that differs from germline. The genes are TRBV10-3 and TRBJ2-7, with D perhaps TRBD2 (5 bases). This CDR3 region has 15 residues. CDR1 and CDR2 (germline): ENHRY, SYGVKD. The CDR3 DNA is TGTGCCATCATTGAGAACCCGGGATCCGGCTACGAGCAGTACTTC. Protein product: CAIIENPGSGYEQYF.

The CDR3 region has the DNA TGTGCCAGCAGTTCCTTGGTGAGAGCCCCGGGAGGGTTTTATGAGCAGTTCTTC. Protein product: CASSSLVRAPGGFYEQFF. The chain links TRBV12-3 or TRBV12-4 to TRBJ2-1; 8 nucleotides agree with TRBD2. The length of the CDR3 is 18 residues. The J segment lost 8 bases and the V segment lost 4 bases, leaving 19 bases of the junction unmatched.

J is TRBJ2-7 and V is TRBV7-2; D uncertain. Germline V lookup: CDR1 SGHTA, CDR2 FQGNSA. Trimming cost V 1 base and J 3 bases, with 7 bases left between them. This CDR3 has 13 residues. This CDR3 is CASSLDSYYEQYF. In DNA, the CDR3 is TGTGCCAGCAGCTTAGACAGCTACTACGAGCAGTACTTC.

The chain combines TRBV6-1 with TRBJ1-1; D remains ambiguous. Looked up from germline, CDR1 is MNHNS and CDR2 is SASEGT. V gave up 6 bases and J gave up 3 bases, with 11 bases separating them. CDR3 size: 13 residues. CDR3 DNA sequence: TGTGCCAGCAGCACACAGTGGGACACTGAAGCTTTCTTT. The encoded protein is CASSTQWDTEAFF.

Within the sample, this clone is medium-sized. V is TRBV7-2 and J is TRBJ2-1; unclear D gene. V gave up 3 bases and J gave up 5 bases, with 5 bases separating them. The CDR3 sequence is 12 residues long. Germline V gene sequence: CDR1 SGHTA, CDR2 FQGNSA. CDR3 in amino acids: CASSFTDNEQFF. The CDR3 DNA reads TGTGCCAGCAGCTTCACAGACAATGAGCAGTTCTTC.

This clone occurred many times. A much larger clone sits a single nucleotide away, making a read error possible. Distinct nucleotide sequences in the sample also encode this CDR3. V gene TRBV19 combines with J gene TRBJ2-7, with D tentatively TRBD1 or TRBD2 (5 bases each). CDR3 length: 15 residues. V lost 5 bases and J 3 bases, leaving 17 bases between the germline ends. CDR1 is LNHDA, CDR2 SQIVND, per germline (reference sequence). The DNA for the CDR3 is TGTGCCAGTAGTCCCCCGGGGCTAGGCCTCTACGAGCAGTACTTC. It codes for CASSPPGLGLYEQYF.